The entry below describes one T cell receptor (beta chain). This sample stems from a study of blood T cell repertoires in COVID-19. Study context: The United States, Italy and Spain supplied acute and convalescent COVID-19 samples.

Germline V CDR1 and CDR2: SNHLY, FYNNEI. The CDR3 spans 15 residues. V shed 3 bases and J shed 3 bases, with 12 bases lying between them. TCRdb keeps only in-frame clones here, not all; method: immunoSEQ multiplex PCR. The data show under 300,000 clones, with 87% seen just once and roughly 7% held by the top ten. The rearrangement joins TRBV2 to TRBJ1-5; D is perhaps TRBD1 (5 bases). The specimen was peripheral blood. The sequence was collected from a man aged 55 to 70 who had recovered from COVID-19. The CDR3 region is CASSDGAVLNQPQHF. CDR3 coding DNA: TGTGCCAGCAGTGATGGGGCAGTCCTCAATCAGCCCCAGCATTTT.